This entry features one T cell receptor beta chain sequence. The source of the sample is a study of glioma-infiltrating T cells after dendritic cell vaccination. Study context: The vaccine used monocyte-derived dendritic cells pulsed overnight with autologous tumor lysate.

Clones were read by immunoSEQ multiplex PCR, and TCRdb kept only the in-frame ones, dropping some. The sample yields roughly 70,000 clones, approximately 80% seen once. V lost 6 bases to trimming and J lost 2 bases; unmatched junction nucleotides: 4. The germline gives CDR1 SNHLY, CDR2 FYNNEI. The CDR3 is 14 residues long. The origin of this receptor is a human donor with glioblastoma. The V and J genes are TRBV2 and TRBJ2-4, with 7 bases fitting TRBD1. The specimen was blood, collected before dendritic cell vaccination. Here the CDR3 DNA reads TGTGCCAGCAGAGACAGGGTGTCCAAAAACATTCAGTACTTC. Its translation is CASRDRVSKNIQYF.